The present T cell receptor (beta chain) was sequenced within a study of blood T cell repertoires in COVID-19. Looking at the study overall: Spain, Italy and the United States supplied samples that represented acute and convalescent COVID-19. The analysed material was cDNA or gDNA that came from T cells, B-cell-depleted T cells, or PBMCs.

In the authors' methods: It was from reference gene primer amplification that nucleated cell counts were estimated. Profiling relied on immunoSEQ multiplex PCR, and the TCRdb table lists in-frame clones only, not all of them. For V, J and clone size, that table is used; D and trimming come from the DNA. The table shows 50,000 to 65,000 clones, with around 90% occurring only once. The length of the CDR3 is 17 residues. Germline assignment: CDR1 MGHRA and CDR2 YSYEKL. V lost 2 bases and J lost 3, with 18 bases in between. Sequences were obtained from peripheral blood. The rearrangement joins TRBV4-1 to TRBJ2-3; D may be TRBD2 (6 bases). The receptor was isolated from a man aged 45-65 years with active COVID-19. The CDR3 bases are TGCGCCAGCAGCCAACCCACCGGGACTTACAGAACAGATACGCAGTATTTT. This translates into CASSQPTGTYRTDTQYF.